This is a list of T cell receptor beta chains from one sample in a study of T cell responses to AZD1222 COVID-19 vaccine. Sequencing was performed with immunoSEQ multiplex PCR; in TCRdb, only in-frame clones are kept and a portion is missing. Seen here are about 150,000 clones, roughly 88% observed once, and the top ten hold roughly 6%. The sample was peripheral blood, taken 28 days after the second AZD1222 dose. The receptor source for this set is an adult who received the AZD1222 COVID-19 vaccine. CDR3s leave out the opening cysteine and the closing phenylalanine or tryptophan.

v_call cdr3_aa
TRBV25-1 ASSESYSTGLAGYT
TRBV5-1 ASSPSGGSETQY
TRBV19 ASSMQGMNTEAF
TRBV7-2 ASSLSVTAYEQY
TRBV6-2/TRBV6-3 ASSYFLPASGSYEQY
TRBV2 ASTGGYEQY
TRBV19 ASKGYTLDGWNTEAF
TRBV24-1 ATSDLGLNEQF
TRBV7-9 ASSPGTGTDTQY
TRBV7-8 ASSALDSNQPQH